Listed below are T cell receptor beta chains from one sample, sequenced in a study of Ad26.COV2.S vaccination and SARS-CoV-2 variants. Some clones are missing from TCRdb's copy, which holds only in-frame ones; the method was immunoSEQ multiplex PCR. Of some 340,000 clones in the sample, approximately 86% are singletons; the top ten hold around 1.9%. The sequenced sample was peripheral blood, obtained in a trial of Ad26.COV2.S vaccine versus placebo. These receptors came from a person between 18 and 59 years old who received the Ad26.COV2.S COVID-19 vaccine or a placebo. CDR3s include the opening cysteine and the closing phenylalanine or tryptophan. Clone size is stated in some rows and not others, as once, few, many or a class when expanded.

cdr3_length: 19; v_call: TRBV5-6; j_call: TRBJ2-6; clone_size: NA; cdr3_aa: CASSLVRLAGVSGANVLTF
cdr3_length: 13; v_call: TRBV5-6; j_call: TRBJ1-1; clone_size: NA; cdr3_aa: CASSPLENTEAFF
cdr3_length: 15; v_call: TRBV6-2/TRBV6-3; j_call: TRBJ2-7; clone_size: NA; cdr3_aa: CASTPPGQKTYEQYF
cdr3_length: 16; v_call: TRBV6-2/TRBV6-3; j_call: TRBJ2-2; clone_size: NA; cdr3_aa: CASSSGLPSWAGELFF
cdr3_length: 15; v_call: TRBV7-6; j_call: TRBJ2-1; clone_size: NA; cdr3_aa: CASSFVHGGATEQFF
cdr3_length: 10; v_call: TRBV12-3/TRBV12-4; j_call: TRBJ2-3; clone_size: NA; cdr3_aa: CASSFATQYF
cdr3_length: 11; v_call: TRBV7-8; j_call: TRBJ1-6; clone_size: NA; cdr3_aa: CASSPDVGLHF
cdr3_length: 15; v_call: TRBV10-2; j_call: TRBJ1-5; clone_size: NA; cdr3_aa: CASSSIRDRDQPQHF
cdr3_length: 15; v_call: TRBV7-9; j_call: TRBJ1-4; clone_size: NA; cdr3_aa: CASSFGMSPNEKLFF
cdr3_length: 12; v_call: TRBV6-1; j_call: TRBJ1-5; clone_size: NA; cdr3_aa: CASSEGPRRQHF
cdr3_length: 15; v_call: TRBV5-4; j_call: TRBJ1-2; clone_size: NA; cdr3_aa: CASSLVGTSNYGYTF
cdr3_length: 16; v_call: TRBV18; j_call: TRBJ1-4; clone_size: NA; cdr3_aa: CASSPGKGRDNEKLFF
cdr3_length: 11; v_call: TRBV5-8; j_call: TRBJ2-5; clone_size: NA; cdr3_aa: CASSLAETQYF
cdr3_length: 15; v_call: TRBV18; j_call: TRBJ2-3; clone_size: NA; cdr3_aa: CASSPSLAGEIAQYF
cdr3_length: 12; v_call: TRBV7-2; j_call: TRBJ1-1; clone_size: NA; cdr3_aa: CASSYGNTEAFF
cdr3_length: 14; v_call: TRBV18; j_call: TRBJ2-3; clone_size: NA; cdr3_aa: CASSPPVFVGTQYF
cdr3_length: 16; v_call: TRBV6-5; j_call: TRBJ1-2; clone_size: NA; cdr3_aa: CASSYSRQWANYGYTF
cdr3_length: 16; v_call: TRBV29-1; j_call: TRBJ1-1; clone_size: NA; cdr3_aa: CSVGDSEKYMNTEAFF
cdr3_length: 13; v_call: TRBV19; j_call: TRBJ2-1; clone_size: NA; cdr3_aa: CASSRRRGNEQFF
cdr3_length: 14; v_call: TRBV7-2; j_call: TRBJ1-5; clone_size: NA; cdr3_aa: CASSKGDTKSNQHF
cdr3_length: 15; v_call: TRBV19; j_call: TRBJ2-1; clone_size: NA; cdr3_aa: CASSIPGRLYNEQFF
cdr3_length: 14; v_call: TRBV6-5; j_call: TRBJ1-5; clone_size: NA; cdr3_aa: CASLPQYSNQPQHF
cdr3_length: 15; v_call: TRBV5-6; j_call: TRBJ1-2; clone_size: NA; cdr3_aa: CASSSLTGMIYGYTF
cdr3_length: 14; v_call: TRBV19; j_call: TRBJ1-2; clone_size: NA; cdr3_aa: CASSISGTGDGYTF
cdr3_length: 13; v_call: TRBV12-3/TRBV12-4; j_call: TRBJ2-7; clone_size: once; cdr3_aa: CASSYRASYEQYF
cdr3_length: 12; v_call: TRBV7-2; j_call: TRBJ2-7; clone_size: NA; cdr3_aa: CASSLEIYEQYF
cdr3_length: 10; v_call: TRBV20-1; j_call: TRBJ1-1; clone_size: NA; cdr3_aa: CSARAQRAFF
cdr3_length: 17; v_call: TRBV4-2; j_call: TRBJ1-2; clone_size: few; cdr3_aa: CASSQDLWDRANYGYTF
cdr3_length: 14; v_call: TRBV4-1; j_call: TRBJ1-2; clone_size: few; cdr3_aa: CASSQVGTDYGYTF
cdr3_length: 12; v_call: TRBV18; j_call: TRBJ1-2; clone_size: NA; cdr3_aa: CASSPQSYGYTF
cdr3_length: 13; v_call: TRBV29-1; j_call: TRBJ1-5; clone_size: NA; cdr3_aa: CSVGRGSGQPQHF
cdr3_length: 17; v_call: TRBV5-6; j_call: TRBJ2-3; clone_size: NA; cdr3_aa: CASSLVLELARGDTQYF
cdr3_length: 17; v_call: TRBV3-1/TRBV3-2; j_call: TRBJ2-5; clone_size: NA; cdr3_aa: CASSQSLPGQGEETQYF
cdr3_length: 17; v_call: TRBV25-1; j_call: TRBJ1-4; clone_size: NA; cdr3_aa: CASSGHRGSGRGEKLFF
cdr3_length: 16; v_call: TRBV5-1; j_call: TRBJ2-7; clone_size: NA; cdr3_aa: CASSWTDRGRSYEQYF
cdr3_length: 17; v_call: TRBV7-2; j_call: TRBJ2-5; clone_size: NA; cdr3_aa: CASSLARKRGGRETQYF
cdr3_length: 13; v_call: TRBV12-3/TRBV12-4; j_call: TRBJ1-5; clone_size: NA; cdr3_aa: CASSPNSNQPQHF
cdr3_length: 16; v_call: TRBV6-5; j_call: TRBJ1-6; clone_size: NA; cdr3_aa: CASSYGARGMNSPLHF
cdr3_length: 13; v_call: TRBV25-1; j_call: TRBJ1-2; clone_size: NA; cdr3_aa: CASGTGNILDYTF
cdr3_length: 15; v_call: TRBV6-5; j_call: TRBJ1-2; clone_size: NA; cdr3_aa: CASSYSSDGNYGYTF
cdr3_length: 16; v_call: TRBV5-1; j_call: TRBJ2-2; clone_size: NA; cdr3_aa: CASSLLGLPNTGELFF
cdr3_length: 16; v_call: TRBV7-2; j_call: TRBJ2-5; clone_size: NA; cdr3_aa: CASSSSGGRTKETQYF
cdr3_length: 16; v_call: TRBV6-5; j_call: TRBJ2-3; clone_size: NA; cdr3_aa: CASSYGGSLRGDTQYF
cdr3_length: 13; v_call: TRBV5-6; j_call: TRBJ2-2; clone_size: NA; cdr3_aa: CASNREGTGELFF
cdr3_length: 14; v_call: TRBV5-1; j_call: TRBJ1-2; clone_size: NA; cdr3_aa: CASSWQDSQGGYTF
cdr3_length: 12; v_call: TRBV7-7; j_call: TRBJ2-1; clone_size: NA; cdr3_aa: CASSPDSNEQFF
cdr3_length: 13; v_call: TRBV27; j_call: TRBJ2-7; clone_size: NA; cdr3_aa: CATRRAPTYEQYF
cdr3_length: 17; v_call: TRBV7-9; j_call: TRBJ2-5; clone_size: NA; cdr3_aa: CASSLALTSGGKETQYF